A single TCR beta chain is shown here with its context. The data belong to a study of blood T cell repertoires in COVID-19. V was pared by 4 bases and J by 1 base, with 7 bases between. The CDR3 is 13 residues long. Germline V gene sequence: CDR1 MGHRA, CDR2 YSYEKL. Original processing methods: Amplification from reference gene primers served as the basis for estimated nucleated cell counts. Repertoires were generated with immunoSEQ multiplex PCR, while TCRdb's copy carries only in-frame clones and drops some. For V, J and clone size, that table is used; D and trimming come from the DNA. The profile covers 350,000 to 400,000 clones, with around nine tenths appearing a single time and around 0.91% taken by the ten largest.

V and J are TRBV4-1 and TRBJ1-1; maybe TRBD1 (5 bases). Source material: PBMCs or T cells enriched from blood (not recorded which). This clonotype was obtained from a woman younger than 45 with acute COVID-19. The CDR3 coding sequence is TGCGCCAGCAGCCGACAGTCGAACACTGAAGCTTTCTTT. It is translated as CASSRQSNTEAFF.